The entry below describes one T cell receptor beta chain. This record comes from a study of control samples from healthy donors and cancer patients. The protocol was immunoSEQ multiplex PCR, while the TCRdb copy is restricted to in-frame clones and leaves out a portion. The sample has tens of thousands of clones, about four fifths seen once; the top ten hold about 36%. Looked up from germline, CDR1 is SGHDT and CDR2 is YYEEEE. The V gene end was trimmed by 4 bases and the J gene end by 2 bases; junction bases not matched to a gene: 8. The CDR3 is made up of 15 amino acids. The rearrangement joins TRBV5-6 to TRBJ2-7, with 8 bases fitting TRBD1. Specimen: PBMCs. This receptor was identified in a man aged 70 or older with lung cancer. The CDR3 reads CASSALGQEAYEQYF. Here the CDR3 DNA reads TGTGCCAGCAGCGCCCTGGGACAGGAAGCCTACGAGCAGTACTTC.